A single sample is the source of the 24 T cell receptor beta chains below, sequenced in a study of blood T cells in healthy people across ages. Primed by a sample-barcoded 5' primer and a J-beta primer mix, a second PCR proceeded for about 6 to 12 cycles. One entry per CDR3 protein results from TCRdb running MiXCR on the 5' RACE reads. The sample contains 730,000 or so distinct CDR3 sequences, around 40% of which appear only once. Sequenced material: blood. The receptor set was obtained from a woman aged 60-75 years in good health.

V gene TRBV21-1 combines with J gene TRBJ1-2. TRBV21-1 is deemed a pseudogene. The CDR3 runs 17 residues. The CDR3 sequence: CASSQSSTPPSNYGYTF. The CDR3 DNA follows: TGTGCCAGCAGCCAAAGCTCGACTCCTCCTTCTAACTATGGCTACACCTTC.

The chain recombines TRBV7-2 with TRBJ2-7; 10 bases agree with TRBD2. The junction had 4 bases not matched to a gene; V was cut back by 0 bases and J by 5 bases. The V gene's germline CDR1 is SGHTA and CDR2 FQGNSA. This CDR3 has 15 amino acids. The CDR3 DNA sequence: TGTGCCAGCAGCTTAGCGCTAGCGGGAGACGACGAGCAGTACTTC. Encoded protein: CASSLALAGDDEQYF. Variable domain in full (rest from reference TRBV7-2 and TRBJ2-7): GAGVSQSPSNKVTEKGKDVELRCDPISGHTALYWYRQSLGQGLEFLIYFQGNSAPDKSGLPSDRFSAERTGGSVSTLTIQRTQQEDSAVYLCASSLALAGDDEQYFGPGTRLTVT.

This rearrangement joins TRBV6-1 to TRBJ1-2, with TRBD1 identical over 10 bases. V trimming: 6 bases; J trimming: 1 base; junction bases outside the gene matches: 11. CDR1 is MNHNS and CDR2 is SASEGT in the germline V gene. The CDR3 sequence is 17 residues long. The CDR3 is CASRPGGTGVINYGYTF. CDR3 bases: TGTGCCAGCAGACCTGGCGGGACAGGGGTGATTAACTATGGCTACACCTTC.

The CDR3 nucleotides read TGTGCCAGCAGTTTATTAGAGTTCGAGCAGTACTTC. It translates to CASSLLEFEQYF. This chain connects TRBV28 to TRBJ2-7; no clear D gene. The germline V and J ends were trimmed by 1 base and 6 bases, with 7 bases remaining between them. This CDR3 has 12 amino acids. The V gene's germline CDR1 is MDHEN and CDR2 SYDVKM.

This clonotype turned up a few times. The chain recombines TRBV12-3 or TRBV12-4 with TRBJ2-7; 12 bases match TRBD2. This CDR3 has 15 amino acids. V trimming: 5 bases; J trimming: 5 bases; junction bases outside the gene matches: 7. The CDR3, as DNA: TGTGCCAGCAGTCACTCTAGCGGGGGGGCGGACGAGCAGTACTTC. This sequence encodes CASSHSSGGADEQYF.

In its sample, this clonotype was seen many times. The V and J genes are TRBV7-2 and TRBJ2-7; the D gene is possibly TRBD2 (5 bases). Trimming removed 5 bases at V and 4 bases at J, with 15 bases between. The CDR3 has 14 amino acids. The germline V gene encodes CDR1 SGHTA and CDR2 FQGNSA. Here the CDR3 DNA reads TGTGCCAGCAGCCCCGCCGAGAGGGTTTACGAGCAGTACTTC. It is translated as CASSPAERVYEQYF.

The table lists this clonotype with a few counts. The chain couples TRBV20-1 to TRBJ2-5; 11 bases are a match to TRBD1. This CDR3 comprises 14 residues. The germline gives CDR1 DFQATT, CDR2 SNEGSKA (reference sequence). V lost 0 bases, J lost 4 bases, and 1 base stayed unmatched. The CDR3 nucleotides read TGCAGTGCTAGAGAAGGACAGGGGGCAGAGACCCAGTACTTC. Translating gives CSAREGQGAETQYF.

This clonotype was counted a few times. The V and J genes are TRBV7-2 and TRBJ2-7; D call uncertain. This CDR3 region has 15 residues. Germline values: CDR1 SGHTA, CDR2 FQGNSA. Trimming shortened V by 6 bases and J by 0 bases, and 15 bases separated the two germline ends. CDR3 nucleotide sequence: TGTGCCAGCAGTTCCCGGGCCACCAGCTCCTACGAGCAGTACTTC. Protein product: CASSSRATSSYEQYF.

The V gene is TRBV5-1, the J gene TRBJ2-1; 8 nucleotides line up with TRBD2. The CDR3 sequence is 15 residues long. Germline V CDR1 and CDR2: SGHRS, YFSETQ. V lost 4 bases and J lost 4; bases outside the gene matches: 7. The CDR3 bases are TGCGCCAGCAGCACCGGGGGGGTGGGGTACAATGAGCAGTTCTTC. Its protein product is CASSTGGVGYNEQFF.

A remark on this clonotype: This may stem from a read error, because a much larger clone lies one nucleotide away. The J gene is TRBJ2-5, the V gene TRBV5-1; 8 bases agree with TRBD1. The CDR3 extends over 13 amino acids. Looked up from germline, CDR1 is SGHRS and CDR2 is YFSETQ. V gave up 0 bases and J gave up 9 bases; unmatched junction bases: 4. The CDR3: CASSLGQGKAQYF. DNA of the CDR3: TGCGCCAGCAGCTTGGGACAGGGGAAGGCCCAGTACTTC. Supplemented by reference TRBV5-1 and TRBJ2-5, the full variable domain reads KAGVTQTPRYLIKTRGQQVTLSCSPISGHRSVSWYQQTPGQGLQFLFEYFSETQRNKGNFPGRFSGRQFSNSRSEMNVSTLELGDSALYLCASSLGQGKAQYFGPGTRLLVL.

Turning to this clonotype: An end of the junction differs from the germline gene, which may be a read error. This chain joins TRBV28 and TRBJ1-1; TRBD1 might be the D (5 bases). This CDR3 region has 11 residues. Germline V lookup: CDR1 MDHEN, CDR2 SYDVKM. Here the CDR3 DNA reads TGTGCCGGCAGTTTAATTGGGGCGGCTTTCTTT. Translated, it gives CAGSLIGAAFF.

V usage is TRBV28 and J usage is TRBJ2-1, with unresolved D. The V and J ends lost 2 bases and 9 bases respectively, with 8 bases between them. This CDR3 has 12 amino acids. Germline V CDR1 and CDR2: MDHEN, SYDVKM. In DNA form, the CDR3 reads TGTGCCAGCAGTTTAGAGTGGGGTGAGCAGTTCTTC. It specifies CASSLEWGEQFF. Full variable domain (remainder filled in from reference TRBV28 and TRBJ2-1): DVKVTQSSRYLVKRTGEKVFLECVQDMDHENMFWYRQDPGLGLRLIYFSYDVKMKEKGDIPEGYSVSREKKERFSLILESASTNQTSMYLCASSLEWGEQFFGPGTRLTVL.

CDR3 sequence: CASSLGPRSYNERYF. CDR3 in DNA: TGTGCCAGCAGTCTAGGACCTAGATCCTACAATGAGCGGTACTTC. The chain links TRBV7-3 to TRBJ2-4; D is uncertain. The germline V gene has CDR1 SGHTA and CDR2 FQGTGA. This CDR3 region has 15 residues. The germline V and J ends were trimmed by 6 bases and 15 bases, with 27 bases remaining between them.

A single count supports this clonotype. The V and J genes are TRBV27 and TRBJ2-7; 8 nucleotides agree with TRBD1. Germline CDR1 reads MNHEY; CDR2 reads SMNVEV (reference sequence). The CDR3 is 14 residues long. Trimming at V came to 8 bases and at J to 1 base, leaving 7 bases not matched to a gene. CDR3: CASSWTGQSYEQYF. Written as DNA, the CDR3 is TGTGCCAGCTCATGGACAGGGCAGTCCTACGAGCAGTACTTC.

This clonotype occurred a few times. The CDR3 DNA sequence: TGTGCCAGCAGCGACTCAGCGGGAGCAGATCGGAGCTCCTACAATGAGCAGTTCTTC. This sequence encodes CASSDSAGADRSSYNEQFF. The chain combines TRBV9 with TRBJ2-1; 8 nucleotides match TRBD2. Germline CDR1 reads SGDLS; CDR2 reads YYNGEE. The J segment lost 0 bases and the V segment lost 3 bases, leaving 14 bases of the junction unmatched. This CDR3 is 19 amino acids long.

This clonotype was detected a few times. The rearrangement joins TRBV20-1 to TRBJ2-3; 7 positions match TRBD2. This CDR3 comprises 16 residues. Germline CDR1 DFQATT, CDR2 SNEGSKA (reference sequence). V lost 0 bases and J lost 0; bases outside the gene matches: 6. CDR3 in DNA: TGCAGTGCTAGAGATTCGGCGGGGGTTAGCACAGATACGCAGTATTTT. Encoded protein: CSARDSAGVSTDTQYF.

This rearrangement joins TRBV27 to TRBJ2-3, with D possibly TRBD2 on 6 matching bases. The germline V and J ends were trimmed by 6 bases and 0 bases, with 19 bases remaining between them. Germline V CDR1 and CDR2: MNHEY, SMNVEV (reference sequence). CDR3 length: 17 amino acids. CDR3 amino acids: CASRHGVGGASTDTQYF. The CDR3 DNA follows: TGTGCCAGCAGGCACGGGGTGGGGGGTGCTAGCACAGATACGCAGTATTTT.

The chain links TRBV6-2 or TRBV6-3 to TRBJ2-4; the match to TRBD2 covers 7 bases. Germline values: CDR1 MNHEY, CDR2 SVGEGT. This CDR3 contains 15 residues. V lost 2 bases and J lost 13; bases outside the gene matches: 14. This chain's CDR3 is CASSYDSGKGNGQYF. The CDR3 coding sequence is TGTGCCAGCAGTTACGACAGCGGGAAGGGCAATGGGCAGTACTTC.

This clonotype came up many times. V usage is TRBV5-6 and J usage is TRBJ1-2; D is ambiguous. This CDR3 comprises 14 residues. V gave up 0 bases and J gave up 1 base, with 7 bases separating them. Germline V gene lookup returns CDR1 SGHDT and CDR2 YYEEEE. The CDR3 nucleotides are TGTGCCAGCAGCTTGGGTCAACTTAACTATGGCTACACCTTC. It encodes CASSLGQLNYGYTF.

CDR3 bases: TGTGCCAGCAGTCGACAGGGGCGCTCACCCCTCCACTTT. This translates into CASSRQGRSPLHF. The chain has TRBV28 and TRBJ1-6; 8 positions agree with TRBD1. This CDR3 is built from 13 residues. V shed 5 bases, J shed 10 bases, and the junction held 4 bases outside the gene matches. CDR1 and CDR2 (germline): MDHEN, SYDVKM.

The V gene is TRBV20-1, the J gene TRBJ2-1; 7 nucleotides align to TRBD2. The CDR3 has 15 amino acids. V shed 0 bases, J shed 8 bases, and the junction held 10 bases outside the gene matches. CDR1 is DFQATT and CDR2 is SNEGSKA in the germline V gene (reference sequence). CDR3 coding DNA: TGCAGTGCTAGAGATCCCGCGGGAGCTATGGATGAGCAGTTCTTC. Translated, it gives CSARDPAGAMDEQFF.

The rearrangement links TRBV6-2 or TRBV6-3 to TRBJ2-1, with D possibly TRBD2 on 6 matching bases. Germline V CDR1 and CDR2: MNHEY, SVGEGT. Trimming took 6 bases from V and 12 from J, leaving 27 bases between them. The CDR3 runs to 16 residues. Written as DNA, the CDR3 is TGTGCCAGCAGCTTGGGCGGGACCGATTTTAATTTTCGGCAGTTCTTC. Protein product: CASSLGGTDFNFRQFF.

The rearrangement uses TRBV3-1 and TRBJ2-6; no reliable D call. V shed 5 bases and J shed 0 bases, with 11 bases lying between them. The CDR3 runs to 16 residues. Germline V gives CDR1 LGHDT, CDR2 YNNKEL (reference sequence). In nucleotides, the CDR3 is TGTGCCAGCAGCAAGGGCGGCGTCTCTGGGGCCAACGTCCTGACTTTC. Amino acid sequence: CASSKGGVSGANVLTF.

This clonotype occurred a few times. This chain uses TRBV7-9 with TRBJ2-1, with D maybe TRBD2 (5 bases). V was cut by 8 bases and J by 8 bases, with 16 bases left in between. CDR1 is SEHNR and CDR2 is FQNEAQ in the germline V gene (reference sequence). This CDR3 comprises 13 residues. The CDR3 region is CASGLTPRYEQFF. The DNA for the CDR3 is TGTGCCAGCGGACTGACACCTCGCTATGAGCAGTTCTTC. The variable domain in full, with the rest retrieved from reference TRBV7-9 and TRBJ2-1, is DTGVSQNPRHKITKRGQNVTFRCDPISEHNRLYWYRQTLGQGPEFLTYFQNEAQLEKSRLLSDRFSAERPKGSFSTLEIQRTEQGDSAMYLCASGLTPRYEQFFGPGTRLTVL.